Below, 22 T cell receptor beta chains from the same sample are listed, as sequenced in a study. TCRdb analysed the RT-PCR reads with MiXCR anew, one entry per CDR3 protein. The sample holds about 700,000 distinct CDR3 sequences, 12% to 15% seen once. The source material was memory CD4+ T cells from blood. These receptor sequences come from a female donor in good health, serving as a healthy control.

This clonotype was observed many times. This chain uses TRBV29-1 with TRBJ2-2; D is possibly TRBD1 or TRBD2 (6 bases each). The germline V gene encodes CDR1 SQVTM and CDR2 ANQGSEA. The V end was cut by 6 bases, the J end by 2 bases, with 13 bases between. The CDR3 is 14 amino acids. The CDR3 loop reads CSVGRGTNTGELFF. CDR3 nucleotides: TGCAGCGTCGGAAGGGGGACTAACACCGGGGAGCTGTTTTTT.

This clonotype was observed many times. The chain couples TRBV12-3 or TRBV12-4 to TRBJ2-2, with 15 bases matching TRBD2. The V segment lost 6 bases and the J segment 0 bases; nucleotides outside the gene matches: 2. The CDR3 is 17 residues long. For the CDR3, the DNA is TGTGCCAGCAGGGGGACTAGCGGGAGGACGAACACCGGGGAGCTGTTTTTT. It encodes CASRGTSGRTNTGELFF.

The chain's CDR3 is CASSPGPDREQYF. The CDR3 DNA is TGTGCCAGCTCACCCGGGCCCGACCGGGAGCAGTACTTC. The chain couples TRBV18 to TRBJ2-7; unclear D gene. Looked up from germline, CDR1 is KGHSH and CDR2 is LQKENI. CDR3 length: 13 residues. The V gene lost 3 bases and the J gene lost 7 bases, with 13 bases spanning the gap.

As DNA, the CDR3 is TGCAGCGTTGAAGATGAATCGAGAGATACGCAGTATTTT. Protein product: CSVEDESRDTQYF. The chain is built from TRBV29-1 and TRBJ2-3; D remains unclear. Trimming shortened V by 0 bases and J by 5 bases, and 9 bases separated the two germline ends. CDR3 size: 13 residues. Germline CDR1 and CDR2: SQVTM and ANQGSEA.

This clonotype came up many times. The J gene is TRBJ1-1, the V gene TRBV10-3; the D gene is possibly TRBD1 (5 bases). The CDR3 length is 13 residues. Trimming took off 2 bases at V and 1 base at J, with 5 bases between the two ends. Germline CDR1 is ENHRY and CDR2 is SYGVKD. The CDR3 sequence: CAISEGTNTEAFF. The DNA for the CDR3 is TGTGCCATCAGTGAGGGGACGAACACTGAAGCTTTCTTT.

This clonotype has only a few counts. The chain combines TRBV9 with TRBJ2-1; a weak D match, TRBD2 (5 bases). V was trimmed by 0 bases and J by 4 bases, leaving 11 bases between them. The germline V gene has CDR1 SGDLS and CDR2 YYNGEE. This CDR3 spans 15 amino acids. CDR3 region: CASSVGSGLYNEQFF. For the CDR3, the DNA is TGTGCCAGCAGCGTAGGAAGCGGTCTTTACAATGAGCAGTTCTTC.

This clonotype was observed at least ten times. CDR3 in amino acids: CAIRDDGNYGYTF. In DNA, the CDR3 is TGTGCCATCAGGGATGACGGGAACTATGGCTACACCTTC. The V and J genes are TRBV10-3 and TRBJ1-2, with no clear D. V was pared by 6 bases and J by 2 bases, with 10 bases between. There are 13 residues in the CDR3. CDR1 ENHRY and CDR2 SYGVKD come from the germline V gene.

This clonotype came up a few times. This rearrangement joins TRBV20-1 to TRBJ2-1, with TRBD2 identical over 9 bases. CDR1 is DFQATT and CDR2 is SNEGSKA in the germline V gene (reference sequence). The V and J ends lost 3 bases and 7 bases, in that order; junction bases with no gene match: 7. This CDR3 contains 14 residues. This CDR3 is CSARAGGEVNEQFF. The DNA of the CDR3 is TGCAGTGCTAGGGCGGGAGGGGAGGTAAATGAGCAGTTCTTC.

The chain recombines TRBV7-2 with TRBJ2-3; D remains ambiguous. The CDR3 is 16 amino acids. Trimming cost V 1 base and J 5 bases, with 16 bases left between them. Per germline, CDR1 SGHTA and CDR2 FQGNSA. The CDR3 DNA follows: TGTGCCAGCAGCTTAGGAAATATGTGGGGTGGAGATACGCAGTATTTT. Translated, it gives CASSLGNMWGGDTQYF. Based on the CDR3 plus reference TRBV7-2 and TRBJ2-3, the full variable domain is GAGVSQSPSNKVTEKGKDVELRCDPISGHTALYWYRQSLGQGLEFLIYFQGNSAPDKSGLPSDRFSAERTGGSVSTLTIQRTQQEDSAVYLCASSLGNMWGGDTQYFGPGTRLTVL.

The rearrangement joins TRBV11-2 to TRBJ2-1; D is perhaps TRBD2 (5 bases). The CDR3 totals 15 residues. The V gene's germline CDR1 is SGHAT and CDR2 FQNNGV. V was clipped by 5 bases and J by 0 bases, with 11 bases between them. This chain's CDR3 is CASSPVRGSYNEQFF. CDR3 DNA sequence: TGTGCCAGCAGCCCGGTCCGGGGCTCCTACAATGAGCAGTTCTTC.

This clonotype appeared many times. The chain has TRBV12-3 or TRBV12-4 and TRBJ2-5; possibly TRBD1 for D (6 bases). The V end lost 4 bases, the J end lost 5 bases, and 14 bases lay between the germline ends. The CDR3 is made up of 14 amino acids. The CDR3 region is CASSSQGPVETQYF. CDR3 coding DNA: TGTGCCAGCAGTTCGCAGGGGCCGGTGGAGACCCAGTACTTC.

This clonotype was picked up many times. The genes are TRBV29-1 and TRBJ2-4, with a weak D call TRBD1 (6 bases). Germline values: CDR1 SQVTM, CDR2 ANQGSEA. Between the trimmed V and J ends, which lost 2 bases and 0 bases, there was a span of 11 bases. This CDR3 has 15 amino acids. CDR3 DNA: TGCAGCGTTGAAACAGGGCTACTAGCCAAAAACATTCAGTACTTC. This translates into CSVETGLLAKNIQYF.

This clonotype was seen ten or more times. The V gene is TRBV29-1, the J gene TRBJ1-1; tentatively, D is TRBD1 (6 bases). Germline loops: CDR1 SQVTM, CDR2 ANQGSEA. Trimming stripped 6 bases from V and 4 bases from J, with 15 bases between. The CDR3 is 13 amino acids. CDR3 sequence (DNA): TGCAGCGTGTATCAGGGGATAGGCACTGAAGCTTTCTTT. Translating it yields CSVYQGIGTEAFF.

This clonotype was observed a handful of times. This rearrangement joins TRBV15 to TRBJ2-2; 7 nucleotides line up with TRBD1. V lost 0 bases and J lost 1; bases outside the gene matches: 5. The CDR3 has 17 amino acids. Per the germline V gene, CDR1 is LNHNV and CDR2 is YYDKDF (reference sequence). The CDR3 DNA follows: TGTGCCACCAGCAGAGATCGGACAGGTTGGAACACCGGGGAGCTGTTTTTT. Translating it yields CATSRDRTGWNTGELFF.

This clonotype was picked up a small number of times. The gene calls are TRBV7-9 and TRBJ2-7; no reliable D call. Germline assignment: CDR1 SEHNR and CDR2 FQNEAQ (reference sequence). This CDR3 is 13 amino acids long. V lost 1 base and J lost 8, with 12 bases in between. CDR3 in amino acids: CASSLGASNKQYF. The DNA of the CDR3 is TGTGCCAGCAGCTTAGGAGCCAGTAATAAGCAGTACTTC.

The CDR3 spells CASSVGQSNTGELFF. CDR3 nucleotides: TGTGCCAGCAGCGTGGGACAGTCGAACACCGGGGAGCTGTTTTTT. V gene TRBV7-9 combines with J gene TRBJ2-2, with 7 bases that match TRBD1. CDR1 is SEHNR, CDR2 FQNEAQ, per germline (reference sequence). J gave up 0 bases and V 5 bases, and 3 bases lay outside the gene matches. The CDR3 loop spans 15 amino acids.

There are many counts of this clonotype. V gene TRBV29-1 combines with J gene TRBJ2-5; D not certain. This CDR3 region has 16 residues. Germline V gives CDR1 SQVTM, CDR2 ANQGSEA. V lost 4 bases and J lost 5, with 23 bases in between. The CDR3 DNA reads TGCAGCGTTGTACCGGTGCGGAAGGGAAGGTTGGAGACCCAGTACTTC. Protein product: CSVVPVRKGRLETQYF.

In this sample, this clonotype turned up a few times. The chain employs TRBV12-3 or TRBV12-4 and TRBJ1-4; 7 bases fit TRBD1. V dropped 6 bases and J dropped 5; count of bases not matched to a gene: 9. CDR3 length equals 15 residues. CDR3 bases: TGTGCCAGCAGCCGGGGACAGTCCATGAATGAAAAACTGTTTTTT. It codes for CASSRGQSMNEKLFF.

This clonotype was recorded a few times. The CDR3: CASRLQGVEQETQYF. CDR3 coding DNA: TGCGCCAGCAGGTTACAGGGGGTTGAGCAAGAGACCCAGTACTTC. V gene TRBV5-1 combines with J gene TRBJ2-5, with 8 bases aligning to TRBD1. The V gene's germline CDR1 is SGHRS and CDR2 YFSETQ. The CDR3 has 15 amino acids. Trimming cost V 5 bases and J 2 bases; bases outside gene matches: 8.

This clonotype was seen at least ten times. The chain employs TRBV20-1 and TRBJ1-1; TRBD1 matches at 12 bases. Germline V lookup: CDR1 DFQATT, CDR2 SNEGSKA (reference sequence). V trimming: 3 bases; J trimming: 3 bases; junction bases outside the gene matches: 11. This CDR3 spans 17 amino acids. The CDR3 loop is CSARRSGQGAADTEAFF. The CDR3 DNA is TGCAGTGCTAGGAGGTCGGGACAGGGGGCCGCGGACACTGAAGCTTTCTTT.

This clonotype was found a few times. The chain combines TRBV29-1 with TRBJ2-5; no firm D call. The CDR3 is made up of 13 amino acids. V gave up 4 bases and J gave up 3 bases, with 12 bases separating them. Per germline, CDR1 SQVTM and CDR2 ANQGSEA. The CDR3 protein is CSVVKGAEETQYF. CDR3 DNA: TGCAGCGTTGTAAAAGGAGCTGAAGAGACCCAGTACTTC.

This clonotype was seen at least ten times. The rearrangement links TRBV12-3 or TRBV12-4 to TRBJ2-5; D not certain. V was clipped by 6 bases and J by 5 bases, with 10 bases between them. The CDR3 contains 12 residues. CDR3 nucleotide sequence: TGTGCCAGCAGCGACGAGAGTGAGACCCAGTACTTC. Its protein product is CASSDESETQYF.